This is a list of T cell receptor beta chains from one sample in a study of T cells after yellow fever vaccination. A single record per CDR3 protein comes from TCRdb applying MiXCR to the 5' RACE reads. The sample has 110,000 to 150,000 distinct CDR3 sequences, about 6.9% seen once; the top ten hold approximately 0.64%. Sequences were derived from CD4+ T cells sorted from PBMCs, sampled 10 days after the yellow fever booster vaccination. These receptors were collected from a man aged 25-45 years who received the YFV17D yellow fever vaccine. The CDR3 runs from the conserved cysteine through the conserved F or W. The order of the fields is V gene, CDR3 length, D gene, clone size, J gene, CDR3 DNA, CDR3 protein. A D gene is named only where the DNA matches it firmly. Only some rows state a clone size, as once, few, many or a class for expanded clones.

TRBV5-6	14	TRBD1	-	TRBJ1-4	TGTGCCAGCAGCATCCGGGACAGGGTTGAAAAACTGTTTTTT	CASSIRDRVEKLFF
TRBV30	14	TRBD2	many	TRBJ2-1	TGTGCCTGGAGTAGGGGGACTAGCCGGGATGAGCAGTTCTTC	CAWSRGTSRDEQFF
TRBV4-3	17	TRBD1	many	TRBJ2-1	TGCGCCAGCAGCCCATACAGGGGGGTAAAATCCTACAATGAGCAGTTCTTC	CASSPYRGVKSYNEQFF
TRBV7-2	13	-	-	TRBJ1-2	TGTGCCAGCAGTCCAGACCCCGGGGCCGGCTACACCTTC	CASSPDPGAGYTF
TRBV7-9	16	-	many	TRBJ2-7	TGTGCCAGCAGCTTAAAGGTGGCAGGGGTAATTCGCGAGCAGTACTTC	CASSLKVAGVIREQYF
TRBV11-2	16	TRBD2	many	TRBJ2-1	TGTGCCAGCAGCCACCAAGCGGGAGGGGGGTTTGGGGAGCAGTTCTTC	CASSHQAGGGFGEQFF
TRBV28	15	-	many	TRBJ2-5	TGTGCCAGCAGTCTCCCCTGGGACGGCAAAGAGACCCAGTACTTC	CASSLPWDGKETQYF
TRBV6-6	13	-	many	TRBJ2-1	TGTGCCAGCAGCGTTCCAGGTCTCTATGAGCAGTTCTTC	CASSVPGLYEQFF
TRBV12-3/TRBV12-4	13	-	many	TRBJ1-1	TGTGCCAGCAGTGAACAGCTGAACACTGAAGCTTTCTTT	CASSEQLNTEAFF
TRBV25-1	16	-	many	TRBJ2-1	TGTGCCAGCAGTGAACCAATGGGGAGCTCCTACAATGAGCAGTTCTTC	CASSEPMGSSYNEQFF
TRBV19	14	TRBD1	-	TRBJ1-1	TGTGCCAGTAGTCTCGGGACAGGGGAGACTGAAGCTTTCTTT	CASSLGTGETEAFF
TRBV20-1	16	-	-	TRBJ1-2	TGCAGTGCTAGAGATATGGGGGCCCGCGGGGGCTATGGCTACACCTTC	CSARDMGARGGYGYTF
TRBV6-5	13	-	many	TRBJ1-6	TGTGCCAGCAGGCCTCGTCAGAATTCACCCCTCCACTTT	CASRPRQNSPLHF
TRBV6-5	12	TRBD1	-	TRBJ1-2	TGTGCCAGCAGTGGGGACAGGGCTGGCTACACCTTC	CASSGDRAGYTF
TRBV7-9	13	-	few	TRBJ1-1	TGTGCCAGCAGCTTTACACCGAACACTGAAGCTTTCTTT	CASSFTPNTEAFF
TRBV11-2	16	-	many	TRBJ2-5	TGTGCCAGCAGCCAAAGCCAGGGGGGAGGCCTAGAGACCCAGTACTTC	CASSQSQGGGLETQYF
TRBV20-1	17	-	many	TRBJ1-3	TGCAGTGCTAGAGCCGGGATAGGGGAGAACATTGGAAACACCATATATTTT	CSARAGIGENIGNTIYF